This T cell receptor (beta chain) appears in the sequencing data of a study of blood T cell repertoires in COVID-19. Across the study: The United States, Italy and Spain supplied acute and convalescent COVID-19 samples. PBMCs, B-cell-depleted T cells, or T cells provided the cDNA or gDNA that made up the material.

Under the authors' procedure: Reference gene primer amplification gave nucleated cell count estimates. Profiling relied on immunoSEQ multiplex PCR, and the TCRdb table lists in-frame clones only, not all of them. From that table come the V and J calls and clone size; the DNA was used to work out D and trimming. The table shows 200,000 to 250,000 clones, with around four fifths occurring only once. The CDR3 loop spans 13 amino acids. The J segment lost 3 bases and the V segment lost 8 bases, leaving 7 bases of the junction unmatched. CDR1 is SNHLY and CDR2 is FYNNEI in the germline V gene. The rearrangement uses TRBV2 and TRBJ2-7; 7 nucleotides align to TRBD1. Sequencing was done on a sample of peripheral blood. The origin of this receptor is a woman aged 55-70 years who had recovered from COVID-19. The CDR3 DNA reads TGTGCCAGCTTTGGACAGGCAAACTACGAGCAGTACTTC. Its protein product is CASFGQANYEQYF.